This T cell receptor (beta chain) is drawn from a study of blood T cell repertoires in COVID-19. Study-wide context: Collection of acute and convalescent COVID-19 samples took place in the United States, Italy and Spain. Sources were T cells, B-cell-depleted T cells, or PBMCs; the material itself was cDNA or gDNA.

Germline CDR1 reads SSHAT; CDR2 reads FNYEAQ (reference sequence). The CDR3 length is 15 residues. Notes on this clone: Mismatch with germline at one junction end may stem from a read error.

Original processing methods: Amplification of reference gene primers was used by the study to estimate nucleated cell counts. Produced via immunoSEQ multiplex PCR; TCRdb's table is partial and in-frame only. The D gene and trimming were derived from the DNA, and the V and J assignments and clone size from that table. The sample lists over 45,000 clones, 80% occurring once. The sequence was obtained from a man aged 60 to 75 with acute or convalescent COVID-19. The V and J genes are TRBV7-7 and TRBJ2-2, with TRBD2 matching over 13 bases. Source material: peripheral blood. CDR3 amino acids: CASSATSGGAGELFF. In DNA form, the CDR3 reads TGTGCTAGCAGCGCAACTAGCGGGGGGGCCGGGGAGCTGTTTTTT.